Each of the 31 T cell receptor beta chains below was sequenced from the same sample in a study of T cells in Graves' hyperthyroidism and ophthalmopathy. Amplified TCR beta CDR3 regions came from RNA transcripts. An initial round of RT-PCR targeting the TCR CDR3 relied on the HTBI primer set. TCRdb reanalysed the multiplex PCR reads using MiXCR and keeps one entry per CDR3 protein. The sample shows around 700,000 distinct CDR3 sequences, under 20% of them seen only once. Sequenced sample: blood. All receptors derive from a woman between 50 and 59 years old with Graves' hyperthyroidism that later progressed to Graves' ophthalmopathy.

In its sample, this clonotype was seen a few times. The chain is built from TRBV7-9 and TRBJ2-1; either TRBD1 or TRBD2 may fit D (5 bases each). The CDR3 covers 19 residues. From germline, CDR1 is SEHNR and CDR2 FQNEAQ (reference sequence). V was trimmed by 5 bases and J by 5 bases, leaving 28 bases between them. The CDR3 loop is CASSLPGVDSHKGDNEQFF. DNA for the CDR3: TGTGCCAGCAGCCTCCCCGGTGTTGACAGCCACAAGGGAGACAATGAGCAGTTCTTC. Complete variable domain (other parts from reference TRBV7-9 and TRBJ2-1): DTGVSQNPRHKITKRGQNVTFRCDPISEHNRLYWYRQTLGQGPEFLTYFQNEAQLEKSRLLSDRFSAERPKGSFSTLEIQRTEQGDSAMYLCASSLPGVDSHKGDNEQFFGPGTRLTVL.

This rearrangement joins TRBV20-1 to TRBJ1-3; D gene unclear. Looked up from germline, CDR1 is DFQATT and CDR2 is SNEGSKA (reference sequence). The CDR3 consists of 11 residues. V lost 3 bases and J lost 9, with 9 bases in between. The CDR3 spells CSARVGGTIYF. DNA for the CDR3: TGCAGTGCTAGGGTTGGAGGCACCATATATTTT.

This clonotype was seen a handful of times. The CDR3 DNA reads TGTGCCAGCAGTTGGGCTAGCGGGGACCCTGGGGATACGCAGTATTTT. This translates into CASSWASGDPGDTQYF. The V and J genes are TRBV6-1 and TRBJ2-3; 9 bases agree with TRBD2. Germline lookup yields CDR1 MNHNS and CDR2 SASEGT. This CDR3 region has 16 residues. Trimming removed 5 bases from V and 6 bases from J; junction bases left unmatched: 12.

This clonotype has ten or more counts. This chain links TRBV7-2 with TRBJ2-1, with 13 bases identical to TRBD2. CDR3 length equals 15 residues. In germline, CDR1 is SGHTA, CDR2 FQGNSA. The ends lost 5 bases at V and 6 bases at J; junction bases unmatched: 4. CDR3 DNA: TGTGCCAGCAGCGGAGGGACTAGCGGGATCAATGAGCAGTTCTTC. This gives the protein CASSGGTSGINEQFF.

This clonotype showed up many times. The chain's CDR3 is CASSPGTSGTEAFF. The CDR3 region has the DNA TGTGCCAGCTCACCGGGAACGAGTGGCACTGAAGCTTTCTTT. The chain joins TRBV18 to TRBJ1-1, with D uncertain. Germline-derived CDR1 and CDR2 are KGHSH and LQKENI. The CDR3 spans 14 residues. V gave up 3 bases and J gave up 4 bases, with 12 bases separating them.

This clonotype was found many times. J is TRBJ1-5 and V is TRBV11-2; no reliable D call. This CDR3 has 15 residues. The V gene's germline CDR1 is SGHAT and CDR2 FQNNGV. The V end was cut by 2 bases, the J end by 0 bases, with 8 bases between. The CDR3 protein is CASSLRPGSNQPQHF. The DNA of the CDR3 is TGTGCCAGCAGCTTACGACCGGGTAGCAATCAGCCCCAGCATTTT.

In this sample, this clonotype turned up a few times. The chain recombines TRBV6-1 with TRBJ1-2; weak D call: TRBD1 (5 bases). The CDR3 runs to 15 residues. V was clipped by 1 base and J by 3 bases, with 12 bases between them. CDR1 is MNHNS, CDR2 SASEGT, per germline. The CDR3 region has the DNA TGTGCCAGCAGTGAAGTTACGGGACGTGACTATGGCTACACCTTC. Protein product: CASSEVTGRDYGYTF.

This clonotype was picked up a small number of times. The rearrangement joins TRBV10-3 to TRBJ2-7; possible D gene TRBD2, 5 bases. Germline V gene data show CDR1 as ENHRY and CDR2 as SYGVKD. Trimming took off 2 bases at V and 5 bases at J, with 13 bases between the two ends. The CDR3 is 14 amino acids. This chain's CDR3 is CAISEAELVHEQYF. Written as DNA, the CDR3 is TGTGCCATCAGTGAGGCCGAACTAGTCCACGAGCAGTACTTC.

This chain uses TRBV24-1 with TRBJ1-5, with no clear D. Germline loops: CDR1 KGHDR, CDR2 SFDVKD. Trimming removed 5 bases at V and 2 bases at J, with 6 bases between. The length of the CDR3 is 13 residues. The CDR3 region is CATSGGGNQPQHF. DNA of the CDR3: TGTGCCACCAGTGGGGGAGGCAATCAGCCCCAGCATTTT.

This clonotype has at least ten counts. This sequence joins TRBV12-3 or TRBV12-4 and TRBJ1-4; unclear D gene. The CDR3 runs 15 residues. V was shortened by 6 bases and J by 3 bases, with 14 bases between the two germline ends. The CDR3 is CASSPGRRPNEKLFF. The CDR3 region has the DNA TGTGCCAGCAGCCCCGGACGGAGGCCTAATGAAAAACTGTTTTTT.

This chain connects TRBV7-9 to TRBJ1-1; a weak D match, TRBD1 (5 bases). The CDR3 is 12 amino acids. The V end was cut by 5 bases, the J end by 6 bases, with 10 bases between. Germline V gives CDR1 SEHNR, CDR2 FQNEAQ (reference sequence). DNA for the CDR3: TGTGCCAGCAGCGGGGCATGGTCTGAAGCTTTCTTT. This codes for CASSGAWSEAFF.

The chain joins TRBV5-4 to TRBJ2-3; the match to TRBD1 covers 8 bases. The germline gives CDR1 SGHNT, CDR2 YYREEE (reference sequence). This CDR3 region has 15 residues. Losses at the gene ends were 5 bases for V and 3 bases for J; bases not matched to a gene: 8. The CDR3 here is CASRRDYRGTDTQYF. The CDR3 DNA reads as TGTGCCAGCAGGCGTGATTACAGGGGGACAGATACGCAGTATTTT.

This clonotype occurred a few times. The V gene is TRBV6-1, the J gene TRBJ2-2; 10 bases line up with TRBD1. Germline loops: CDR1 MNHNS, CDR2 SASEGT. The junction had 11 bases not matched to a gene; V was cut back by 10 bases and J by 3 bases. This CDR3 is 16 amino acids long. The CDR3 sequence is CATYRSGTGDTGELFF. CDR3 in DNA: TGTGCCACCTACCGATCCGGGACAGGGGACACCGGGGAGCTGTTTTTT.

The chain joins TRBV4-1 to TRBJ2-7; 9 bases match TRBD1. V was pared by 0 bases and J by 3 bases, with 6 bases of the junction left unmatched. CDR3 length: 16 residues. Germline-derived CDR1 and CDR2 are MGHRA and YSYEKL. The CDR3 DNA follows: TGCGCCAGCAGCCAAGACGGGACAGGGACCGACTACGAGCAGTACTTC. This encodes CASSQDGTGTDYEQYF.

This clonotype was found a few times. The chain employs TRBV12-5 and TRBJ1-5; D not resolved. The CDR3 length is 12 residues. CDR1 and CDR2 from the germline V gene are LGHNT and FRNRAP. The V end was cut by 1 base, the J end by 8 bases, with 6 bases between. This chain's CDR3 is CASGLGAEPQHF. CDR3 DNA sequence: TGTGCTAGTGGTTTGGGGGCCGAGCCCCAGCATTTT.

This clonotype was seen only a few times. The V call is TRBV6-5, the J call TRBJ1-2, with TRBD1 as a possible D gene (5 bases). The V gene lost 2 bases and the J gene lost 3 bases, with 13 bases spanning the gap. This CDR3 is built from 15 residues. The V gene's germline CDR1 is MNHEY and CDR2 SVGAGI. The CDR3 DNA reads TGTGCCAGCAGTTACGGAGGGACCGTGGACTATGGCTACACCTTC. Encoded protein: CASSYGGTVDYGYTF.

This clonotype was counted ten times or more. The chain carries TRBV30 and TRBJ1-1; D perhaps matches TRBD1 (5 bases). Trimming took off 5 bases at V and 5 bases at J, with 15 bases between the two ends. Germline CDR1 is GTSNPN and CDR2 is SVGIG (reference sequence). CDR3 length: 13 residues. The CDR3 protein is CAWAVTGNTEAFF. CDR3 DNA sequence: TGTGCCTGGGCGGTTACAGGAAATACTGAAGCTTTCTTT.

The J gene is TRBJ1-4, the V gene TRBV7-9; D unclear. Deletions cut 5 bases from V and 1 base from J, with 14 bases between. Germline V gives CDR1 SEHNR, CDR2 FQNEAQ (reference sequence). The CDR3 runs 16 residues. The CDR3 spells CASSIPRWGTNEKLFF. CDR3 DNA: TGTGCCAGCAGCATCCCCCGATGGGGAACTAATGAAAAACTGTTTTTT.

The rearrangement joins TRBV18 to TRBJ2-2; 8 positions agree with TRBD1. The CDR3 is made up of 15 amino acids. J gave up 3 bases and V 0 bases, and 0 bases lay outside the gene matches. CDR1 and CDR2 (germline): KGHSH, LQKENI. The CDR3 DNA follows: TGTGCCAGCTCACCACCCAGGGGGCACACCGGGGAGCTGTTTTTT. The encoded protein is CASSPPRGHTGELFF.

This chain connects TRBV20-1 to TRBJ1-2, with D perhaps TRBD1 (6 bases). This CDR3 has 15 amino acids. Germline V gives CDR1 DFQATT, CDR2 SNEGSKA (reference sequence). V lost 7 bases, J lost 4 bases, and 22 bases lay in between. The CDR3 region is CSVPHPGTSGYGYTF. The DNA of the CDR3 is TGCAGTGTTCCACACCCCGGGACAAGCGGCTATGGCTACACCTTC.

This clonotype was seen ten or more times. This chain joins TRBV11-2 and TRBJ2-5, with a tentative D call TRBD1 (6 bases). From germline, CDR1 is SGHAT and CDR2 FQNNGV. V lost 0 bases to trimming and J lost 0 bases, with 8 bases between them. This CDR3 region has 15 residues. CDR3 DNA sequence: TGTGCCAGCAGCTTAGATACAGGGAACCAAGAGACCCAGTACTTC. Protein product: CASSLDTGNQETQYF.

This clonotype was picked up many times. V is TRBV20-1 and J is TRBJ2-1; the D call may be TRBD1 or TRBD2 (7 bases each). Trimming took 6 bases from V and 8 from J, leaving 23 bases between them. The CDR3 covers 15 residues. The germline V gene encodes CDR1 DFQATT and CDR2 SNEGSKA (reference sequence). CDR3 nucleotides: TGCAGTGCCAACGGTCAGGGGGGGCCTATCTATGAGCAGTTCTTC. Protein sequence: CSANGQGGPIYEQFF.

The chain links TRBV6-2 or TRBV6-3 to TRBJ2-3; 11 bases align to TRBD2. J lost 2 bases, V lost 2 bases, and 12 bases had no gene match. There are 19 residues in the CDR3. Germline CDR1 is MNHEY and CDR2 is SVGEGT. CDR3 protein: CASSYRVGRLAGFTDTQYF. For the CDR3, the DNA is TGTGCCAGCAGTTACCGCGTAGGCCGACTAGCGGGGTTCACAGATACGCAGTATTTT.

At least ten counts were recorded for this clonotype. The rearrangement links TRBV3-1 to TRBJ1-4; no clear D. The CDR3 runs to 14 residues. V lost 4 bases and J 6 bases, leaving 12 bases between the germline ends. Per germline, CDR1 LGHDT and CDR2 YNNKEL (reference sequence). The CDR3 reads CASSPRPRDEKLFF. CDR3 nucleotide sequence: TGTGCCAGCAGCCCCCGCCCGAGGGATGAAAAACTGTTTTTT. The whole variable domain, filled in from reference TRBV3-1 and TRBJ1-4, reads DTAVSQTPKYLVTQMGNDKSIKCEQNLGHDTMYWYKQDSKKFLKIMFSYNNKELIINETVPNRFSPKSPDKAHLNLHINSLELGDSAVYFCASSPRPRDEKLFFGSGTQLSVL.

This clonotype was detected a few times. The CDR3 reads CATSDSQDRPSTDTQYF. Written as DNA, the CDR3 is TGTGCCACCAGTGATTCCCAGGACAGGCCTAGCACAGATACGCAGTATTTT. The chain couples TRBV24-1 to TRBJ2-3, with 7 positions matching TRBD1. CDR3 length: 17 amino acids. Trimming removed 2 bases from V and 0 bases from J; junction bases left unmatched: 7. CDR1 and CDR2 (germline): KGHDR, SFDVKD.

For the CDR3, the DNA is TGTGCCAGCAGTCCACTCAGAGTAAGCACAGATACGCAGTATTTT. It specifies CASSPLRVSTDTQYF. The V call is TRBV27, the J call TRBJ2-3, with no clear D. Germline V gene data show CDR1 as MNHEY and CDR2 as SMNVEV (reference sequence). The CDR3 covers 15 residues. With 5 bases removed from V and 0 bases from J, the gap between germline ends came to 12 bases.

This clonotype appeared a few times. This chain's CDR3 is CASSLRATGGYGYTF. The CDR3 bases are TGTGCCAGCAGCTTAAGAGCGACAGGGGGCTATGGCTACACCTTC. This chain connects TRBV7-2 to TRBJ1-2; 9 nucleotides match TRBD1. V lost 2 bases, J lost 4 bases, and 5 bases stayed unmatched. Germline V gives CDR1 SGHTA, CDR2 FQGNSA. The CDR3 sequence is 15 residues long.

This clonotype came up a few times. V gene TRBV29-1 combines with J gene TRBJ2-7, with D hard to call. The germline V gene encodes CDR1 SQVTM and CDR2 ANQGSEA. V was shortened by 7 bases and J by 4 bases, with 11 bases between the two germline ends. There are 11 residues in the CDR3. The CDR3 coding sequence is TGCAGCGGGATGACTCGGTACGAGCAGTACTTC. This translates into CSGMTRYEQYF.

The V and J genes are TRBV29-1 and TRBJ2-5, with D perhaps TRBD2 (6 bases). CDR1 is SQVTM, CDR2 ANQGSEA, per germline. The CDR3 loop spans 15 amino acids. V lost 2 bases and J 3 bases, leaving 16 bases between the germline ends. CDR3 sequence (DNA): TGCAGCGTTGAACCTCGGACTAACGGGGAAGAGACCCAGTACTTC. Translated, it gives CSVEPRTNGEETQYF. Full variable domain (rest looked up from reference TRBV29-1 and TRBJ2-5): SAVISQKPSRDICQRGTSLTIQCQVDSQVTMMFWYRQQPGQSLTLIATANQGSEATYESGFVIDKFPISRPNLTFSTLTVSNMSPEDSSIYLCSVEPRTNGEETQYFGPGTRLLVL.

This clonotype was seen many times. V gene TRBV11-2 combines with J gene TRBJ2-7; the D is unclear. Per germline, CDR1 SGHAT and CDR2 FQNNGV. The CDR3 spans 13 residues. Trimming pared 5 bases from V and 4 bases from J, leaving 12 bases between. For the CDR3, the DNA is TGTGCCAGCAGCCCCTTGACCGTGTACGAGCAGTACTTC. It yields the protein CASSPLTVYEQYF.

The sample holds many counts of this clonotype. The V gene is TRBV3-1, the J gene TRBJ2-7; D is undetermined. V gave up 0 bases and J gave up 2 bases, with 8 bases separating them. CDR3 length equals 14 residues. The germline gives CDR1 LGHDT, CDR2 YNNKEL (reference sequence). The CDR3 sequence is CASSQDRGTYEQYF. The CDR3 nucleotides read TGTGCCAGCAGCCAAGATCGCGGTACCTACGAGCAGTACTTC.